Detailed here is one TCR beta chain. What it binds is unknown. This sample stems from a study of cytomegalovirus exposure and HLA in healthy donors. About the research overall: In a later analysis, the roughly 120 validation repertoires were reported to have used the same platform as the approximately 700 first-cohort repertoires.

J lost 1 base, V lost 3 bases, and 6 bases had no gene match. CDR1 and CDR2 (germline): SGDLS, YYNGEE. The CDR3 is made up of 16 amino acids. Generated by immunoSEQ multiplex PCR, the TCRdb table keeps only in-frame clones and is missing some. Found here are 55,000 to 75,000 clones, about 89% of them singletons; the top ten hold roughly 3.1%. Study results and limitations: Accounts indicate the classifier identified cytomegalovirus status with strong specificity and sensitivity.

The TCR sequence derives from a man younger than 35 in good health and CMV-seronegative. The specimen sequenced was PBMCs. This chain connects TRBV9 to TRBJ2-1; 8 bases line up with TRBD2. The CDR3: CASSGVAGGSYNEQFF. The CDR3 DNA is TGTGCCAGCAGCGGGGTGGCGGGAGGTTCCTACAATGAGCAGTTCTTC.